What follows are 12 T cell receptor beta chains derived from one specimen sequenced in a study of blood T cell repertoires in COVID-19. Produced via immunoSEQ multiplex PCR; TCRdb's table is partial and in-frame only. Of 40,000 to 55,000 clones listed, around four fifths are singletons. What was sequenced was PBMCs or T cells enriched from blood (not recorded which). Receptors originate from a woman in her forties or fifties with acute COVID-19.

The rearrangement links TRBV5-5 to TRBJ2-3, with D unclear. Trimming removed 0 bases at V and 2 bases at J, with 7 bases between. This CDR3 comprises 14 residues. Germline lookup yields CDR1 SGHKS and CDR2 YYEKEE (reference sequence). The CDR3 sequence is CASSLDLPTDTQYF. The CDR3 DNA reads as TGTGCCAGCAGCTTGGATCTCCCCACAGATACGCAGTATTTT.

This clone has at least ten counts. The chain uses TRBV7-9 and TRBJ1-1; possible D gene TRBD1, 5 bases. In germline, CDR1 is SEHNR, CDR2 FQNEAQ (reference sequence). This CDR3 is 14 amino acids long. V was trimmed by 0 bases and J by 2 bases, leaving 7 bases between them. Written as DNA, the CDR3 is TGTGCCAGCAGCTTAGCGGGACTTAACACTGAAGCTTTCTTT. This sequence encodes CASSLAGLNTEAFF.

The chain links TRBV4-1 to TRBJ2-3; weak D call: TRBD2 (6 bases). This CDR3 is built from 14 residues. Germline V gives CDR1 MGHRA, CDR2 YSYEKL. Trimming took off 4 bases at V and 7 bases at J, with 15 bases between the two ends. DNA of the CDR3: TGCGCCAGCAGCCCCCTGAGCGGGCTAAATACGCAGTATTTT. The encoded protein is CASSPLSGLNTQYF.

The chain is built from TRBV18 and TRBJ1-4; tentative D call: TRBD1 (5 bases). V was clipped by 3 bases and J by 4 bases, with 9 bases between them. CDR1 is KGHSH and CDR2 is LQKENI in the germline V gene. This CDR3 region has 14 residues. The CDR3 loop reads CASSPGLSNEKLFF. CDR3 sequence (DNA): TGTGCCAGCTCACCGGGACTGAGTAATGAAAAACTGTTTTTT.

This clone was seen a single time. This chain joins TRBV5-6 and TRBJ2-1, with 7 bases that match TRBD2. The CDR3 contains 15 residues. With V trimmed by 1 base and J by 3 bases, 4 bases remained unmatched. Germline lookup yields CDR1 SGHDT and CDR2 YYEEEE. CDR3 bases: TGTGCCAGCAGCTTGCCTAGCGGATTCTACAATGAGCAGTTCTTC. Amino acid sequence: CASSLPSGFYNEQFF.

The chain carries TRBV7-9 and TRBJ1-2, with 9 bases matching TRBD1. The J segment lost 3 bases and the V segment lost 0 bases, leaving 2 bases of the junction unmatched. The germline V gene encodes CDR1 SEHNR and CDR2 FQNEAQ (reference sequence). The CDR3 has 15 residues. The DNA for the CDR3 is TGTGCCAGCAGCTTAGCGTGGACAGGGGACTATGGCTACACCTTC. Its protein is CASSLAWTGDYGYTF.

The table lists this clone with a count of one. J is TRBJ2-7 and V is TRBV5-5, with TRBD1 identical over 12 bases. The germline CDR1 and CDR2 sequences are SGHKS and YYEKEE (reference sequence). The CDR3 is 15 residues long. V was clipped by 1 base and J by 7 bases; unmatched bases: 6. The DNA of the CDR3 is TGTGCCAGCAGCTTGACGGGACAGGGGGCGGGGGAGCAGTACTTC. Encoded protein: CASSLTGQGAGEQYF. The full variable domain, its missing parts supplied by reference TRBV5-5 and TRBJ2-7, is DAGVTQSPTHLIKTRGQQVTLRCSPISGHKSVSWYQQVLGQGPQFIFQYYEKEERGRGNFPDRFSARQFPNYSSELNVNALLLGDSALYLCASSLTGQGAGEQYFGPGTRLTVT.

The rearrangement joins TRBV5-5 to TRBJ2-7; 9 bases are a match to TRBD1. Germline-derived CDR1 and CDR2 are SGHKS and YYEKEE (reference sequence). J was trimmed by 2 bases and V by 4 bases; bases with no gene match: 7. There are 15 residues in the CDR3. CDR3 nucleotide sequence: TGTGCCAGCAGCGGGGGACAGGGCCTTCCCTACGAGCAGTACTTC. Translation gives CASSGGQGLPYEQYF. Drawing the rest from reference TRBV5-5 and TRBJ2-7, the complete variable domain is DAGVTQSPTHLIKTRGQQVTLRCSPISGHKSVSWYQQVLGQGPQFIFQYYEKEERGRGNFPDRFSARQFPNYSSELNVNALLLGDSALYLCASSGGQGLPYEQYFGPGTRLTVT.

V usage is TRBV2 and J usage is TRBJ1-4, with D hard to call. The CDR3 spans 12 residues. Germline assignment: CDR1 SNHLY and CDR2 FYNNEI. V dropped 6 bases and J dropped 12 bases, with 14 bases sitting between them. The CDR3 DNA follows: TGTGCCAGCAGCGTACAGCGGTGGGAACTGTTTTTT. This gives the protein CASSVQRWELFF.

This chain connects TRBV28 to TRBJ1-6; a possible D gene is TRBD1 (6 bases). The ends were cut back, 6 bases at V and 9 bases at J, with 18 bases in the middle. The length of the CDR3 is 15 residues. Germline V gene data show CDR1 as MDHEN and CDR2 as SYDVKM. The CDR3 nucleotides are TGTGCCAGCAGCAATCCCGGGACACGCGGTTCACCCCTCCACTTT. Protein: CASSNPGTRGSPLHF.

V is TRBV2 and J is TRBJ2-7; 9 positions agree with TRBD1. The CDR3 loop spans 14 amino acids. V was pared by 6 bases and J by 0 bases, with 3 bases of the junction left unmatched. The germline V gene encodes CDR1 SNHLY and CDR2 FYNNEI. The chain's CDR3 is CASRGTGSSYEQYF. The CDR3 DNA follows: TGTGCCAGCAGAGGGACAGGGAGCTCCTACGAGCAGTACTTC.

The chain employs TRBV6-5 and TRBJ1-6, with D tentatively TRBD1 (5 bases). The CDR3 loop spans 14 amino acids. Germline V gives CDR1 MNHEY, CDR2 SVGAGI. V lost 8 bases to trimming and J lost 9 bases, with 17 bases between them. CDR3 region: CASGASTFLSPLHF. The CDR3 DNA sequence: TGTGCCAGCGGGGCCTCGACCTTCCTTTCACCCCTCCACTTT.